The sequence of this T cell receptor beta chain was determined in a study of OX40 agonist ivuxolimab in advanced cancers. Study-wide background: There were three patients with partial responses, one having hepatocellular carcinoma and two cutaneous melanoma.

Findings of the study overall: Determination of antigen specificity was not performed for the expanded peripheral T cells.

This clone was observed a few times. Its specificity is not known. Between the trimmed V and J ends, which lost 2 bases and 13 bases, there was a span of 15 bases. This CDR3 spans 13 amino acids. Germline V gene lookup returns CDR1 MNHEY and CDR2 SMNVEV (reference sequence). The table came from immunoSEQ multiplex PCR; TCRdb's copy has only in-frame clones and leaves some out. There are under 65,000 clones in the sample; 89% occur only once, and 9% to 15% lies in the top ten. This chain connects TRBV27 to TRBJ2-4; possibly TRBD2 for D (5 bases). The starting material was CD4+ or CD8+ T cells sorted from blood, obtained in a trial of the OX40 agonist ivuxolimab. This TCR came from an adult with an advanced solid tumor such as melanoma, head and neck, liver or kidney cancer. The CDR3 region is CASSLRRAAMQYF. The CDR3 coding sequence is TGTGCCAGCAGTTTAAGGAGAGCGGCGATGCAGTACTTC.